This T cell receptor beta chain stems from a study of T cells expressing NK-cell markers. Looking at the study overall: The authors sequenced eight donors, of whom seven were HCMV-seropositive and one was seronegative. General observations from the study: The CD3+CD56-NKG2C+ fraction was also led by these clonotypes in several donors.

Libraries used 5'RACE template switching adding universal primer site and UMIs. TCRdb re-called the 5' RACE reads and gives one entry per CDR3 protein, without DNA. The sample has 300,000 to 500,000 distinct CDR3 sequences; the top ten hold around 10%. This CDR3 has 15 amino acids. On this clonotype: Its antigen is not known.

The sequenced sample consisted of blood T cells: a sorted CD56 or NKG2C T cell subset, CD4+ or CD8+ T cells, or bulk PBMC T cells (not recorded which). The V call is TRBV12-3 or TRBV12-4, the J call TRBJ2-2; TCRdb's D call, TRBD2, is unchecked because there is no DNA. The clonotype originates from a woman aged 45-59 years in good health. The CDR3 region is CASEASGRWAGELFF.